Reported below is one TCR beta chain. Profiling relied on immunoSEQ multiplex PCR, and the TCRdb table lists in-frame clones only, not all of them. The top ten clones hold roughly 0.5% of a sample with 35,000 to 45,000 clones, roughly 91% of them seen once. There are 16 residues in the CDR3. Trimming stripped 1 base from V and 0 bases from J, with 7 bases between. Looked up from germline, CDR1 is MNHEY and CDR2 is SVGAGI. The data derive from a study of T cell changes during pregnancy in multiple sclerosis. This sequence originates from a female donor in good health, enrolled as a control in a pregnancy study. The chain combines TRBV6-5 with TRBJ2-6, with a weak D call TRBD1 (6 bases). The sample was CD4+ T cells from peripheral blood mononuclear cells, taken in the second trimester of pregnancy. The chain's CDR3 is CASSYFRGSGANVLTF. The CDR3 DNA is TGTGCCAGCAGTTACTTCAGGGGCTCTGGGGCCAACGTCCTGACTTTC.